This T cell receptor (beta chain) emerged from a study of cytomegalovirus exposure and HLA in healthy donors. Amplification used 60 Vbeta primers and 13 Jbeta primers. Sequencing used immunoSEQ multiplex PCR; TCRdb keeps in-frame clones, though not all of them. In the table there are about 180,000 clones, around four fifths of which are singletons. The V gene's germline CDR1 is KGHSH and CDR2 LQKENI. The length of the CDR3 is 16 residues. V was trimmed by 0 bases and J by 5 bases, leaving 16 bases between them. Material for sequencing was PBMCs. The chain couples TRBV18 to TRBJ1-2; maybe TRBD1 (6 bases). This receptor was obtained from a man younger than 35 in good health and CMV-seronegative. CDR3 amino acids: CASSPPARGAYYGYTF. The CDR3 coding sequence is TGTGCCAGCTCACCACCTGCCAGGGGCGCATATTATGGCTACACCTTC.